This TCR beta chain is from a study of T cells after yellow fever vaccination. Whole-study context: Those fractions that held only low numbers of cells were prepared using the SMART-Seq v4 Ultra Low Input RNA kit.

This clonotype was seen at least ten times. Its antigen is unidentified. The CDR3 has 12 residues. Trimming removed 5 bases from V and 7 bases from J, with 12 bases in between. The germline gives CDR1 SGHTA, CDR2 FQGNSA. TCRdb re-called the 5' RACE reads through MiXCR, storing one row per CDR3 protein. The sample contains about 240,000 distinct CDR3 sequences, about 7.1% of which appear only once. Study results and limitations: CD4 and CD8 compartments shared a small share of clonotypes. Peak timing came faster in the weaker secondary response, day 5 versus 15.

This chain uses TRBV7-2 with TRBJ2-7; D is unclear. Sequenced material: CD4+ T cells sorted from PBMCs, taken 15 days after the yellow fever booster vaccination. The sequence derives from a man aged 25 to 40 who received the YFV17D yellow fever vaccine. CDR3 amino acids: CASSTLGREQYF. DNA of the CDR3: TGTGCCAGCAGCACCCTAGGTAGAGAGCAGTACTTC.